This T cell receptor (beta chain) was identified during a study of blood T cell repertoires in COVID-19. Study as a whole: Sites across the United States, Italy and Spain contributed samples from acute and convalescent COVID-19.

This clone was detected once. Germline-derived CDR1 and CDR2 are MNHEY and SVGAGI. Deletions cut 0 bases from V and 0 bases from J, with 8 bases between. This CDR3 contains 15 residues. Authors' data handling: By means of reference gene primer amplification, nucleated cell counts were estimated. Sequenced by immunoSEQ multiplex PCR; TCRdb stores in-frame clones only, minus some. V, J and clone size are those of that table, while D and trimming were read from the DNA. The sample holds about 83,000 clones, approximately 90% seen once. The clonotype comes from a woman aged 45-65 years with active or convalescent COVID-19. Sequenced input: peripheral blood. This rearrangement joins TRBV6-5 to TRBJ1-1; D uncertain. CDR3 region: CASSYSSGMNTEAFF. The CDR3 nucleotides are TGTGCCAGCAGTTACTCTTCAGGCATGAACACTGAAGCTTTCTTT.